Each of the 20 T cell receptor beta chains below was sequenced from the same sample in a study of T cell responses to AZD1222 COVID-19 vaccine. This table comes from immunoSEQ multiplex PCR, and its TCRdb copy is limited to in-frame clones, with some not included. The data contain tens of thousands of clones, around nine tenths of them singletons. This sample comprised peripheral blood, obtained on day 0 of MenACWY control vaccination. These receptors were obtained from an adult in good health.

The V call is TRBV3-1 (or the pseudogene TRBV3-2), the J call TRBJ2-2; D gene unclear. With 2 bases removed from V and 7 bases from J, the gap between germline ends came to 2 bases. Germline CDR1 and CDR2: LGHDT and YNNKEL (reference sequence). This CDR3 spans 11 amino acids. The CDR3 reads CASSQFGELFF. The DNA for the CDR3 is TGTGCCAGCAGCCAATTCGGGGAGCTGTTTTTT.

To note about this clone: One end of the junction varies from germline; a read error may be responsible. The rearrangement joins TRBV29-1 to TRBJ2-1, with a possible D match to TRBD1 (6 bases). Germline V CDR1 and CDR2: SQVTM, ANQGSEA. The CDR3 loop spans 13 amino acids. The CDR3 sequence: CSVGQAENNEQFF. In nucleotides, the CDR3 is TGCAGCGTTGGACAGGCGGAGAACAACGAGCAGTTCTTC.

The chain is built from TRBV30 and TRBJ2-7; D is unclear. The CDR3 extends over 14 amino acids. With 0 bases removed from V and 2 bases from J, the gap between germline ends came to 11 bases. The germline CDR1 and CDR2 sequences are GTSNPN and SVGIG (reference sequence). Here the CDR3 reads CAWSVKTDPYEQYF. CDR3 DNA sequence: TGTGCCTGGAGTGTAAAGACGGACCCCTACGAGCAGTACTTC.

The chain uses TRBV28 and TRBJ2-7, with D tentatively TRBD1 or TRBD2 (5 bases each). The CDR3 has 16 amino acids. Germline V gives CDR1 MDHEN, CDR2 SYDVKM. Between the trimmed V and J ends, which lost 7 bases and 0 bases, there was a span of 19 bases. CDR3 in DNA: TGTGCCAGCAAATCCGTTAGGGACCTAACCTCCTACGAGCAGTACTTC. Protein: CASKSVRDLTSYEQYF.

The rearrangement uses TRBV27 and TRBJ1-2; the match to TRBD1 covers 10 bases. The CDR3 contains 15 residues. V gave up 5 bases and J gave up 5 bases; unmatched junction bases: 8. Germline assignment: CDR1 MNHEY and CDR2 SMNVEV (reference sequence). The CDR3 sequence: CASSNPGQGRYGYTF. CDR3 sequence (DNA): TGTGCCAGCAGTAACCCGGGACAGGGGCGATATGGCTACACCTTC.

The chain has TRBV5-8 and TRBJ2-5; 7 bases fit TRBD1. V trimming: 4 bases; J trimming: 4 bases; junction bases outside the gene matches: 10. The V gene's germline CDR1 is SGHTS and CDR2 YDEGEE. The CDR3 sequence is 15 residues long. The CDR3 nucleotides read TGTGCCAGCAGCGCGGACCAGGCAGGGGGAGAGACCCAGTACTTC. Translation: CASSADQAGGETQYF. The full variable domain, with the rest looked up from reference TRBV5-8 and TRBJ2-5, is EAGVTQSPTHLIKTRGQQATLRCSPISGHTSVYWYQQALGLGLQFLLWYDEGEERNRGNFPPRFSGRQFPNYSSELNVNALELEDSALYLCASSADQAGGETQYFGPGTRLLVL.

This sequence joins TRBV5-1 and TRBJ2-2, with 15 bases that match TRBD2. The CDR3 runs to 18 residues. Germline CDR1 and CDR2: SGHRS and YFSETQ. Trimming took 3 bases from V and 4 from J; bases not matched to a gene: 7. The CDR3 is CASSSGLAGGPITGELFF. DNA for the CDR3: TGCGCCAGCAGCTCCGGACTAGCGGGAGGGCCGATCACCGGGGAGCTGTTTTTT.

The chain links TRBV28 to TRBJ2-1; D is ambiguous. The CDR3 is 11 amino acids. V lost 8 bases to trimming and J lost 12 bases, with 14 bases between them. The V gene's germline CDR1 is MDHEN and CDR2 SYDVKM. CDR3 amino acids: CASGIGGGQFF. The CDR3 nucleotides are TGTGCCAGCGGTATCGGTGGTGGGCAGTTCTTC.

The rearrangement uses TRBV7-9 and TRBJ2-2; the D gene is possibly TRBD2 (6 bases). V lost 5 bases and J 2 bases, leaving 18 bases between the germline ends. The CDR3 totals 17 residues. Germline V gene lookup returns CDR1 SEHNR and CDR2 FQNEAQ (reference sequence). CDR3 DNA: TGTGCCAGCAGCACTTCGAGGGGCGGGGTCAACACCGGGGAGCTGTTTTTT. This codes for CASSTSRGGVNTGELFF.

V usage is TRBV7-2 and J usage is TRBJ2-7, with TRBD1 as a possible D gene (6 bases). Germline loops: CDR1 SGHTA, CDR2 FQGNSA. The ends were cut back, 5 bases at V and 7 bases at J, with 24 bases in the middle. This CDR3 has 16 amino acids. This chain's CDR3 is CASSLKGTDSREEQYF. CDR3 DNA: TGTGCCAGCAGCCTCAAAGGCACGGACAGTAGAGAAGAGCAGTACTTC.

This chain links TRBV18 with TRBJ2-7, with 7 bases that match TRBD1. V was pared by 4 bases and J by 3 bases, with 3 bases of the junction left unmatched. Germline CDR1 and CDR2: KGHSH and LQKENI. The CDR3 is made up of 13 amino acids. The CDR3 here is CASSQGTDYEQYF. In DNA form, the CDR3 reads TGTGCCAGCTCACAGGGGACAGACTACGAGCAGTACTTC.

The chain joins TRBV5-4 to TRBJ1-4, with D possibly matching TRBD1 (6 bases). V was trimmed by 3 bases and J by 2 bases, leaving 11 bases between them. In germline, CDR1 is SGHNT, CDR2 YYREEE (reference sequence). The CDR3 is made up of 15 amino acids. The CDR3 protein is CASSSGGATNEKLFF. In DNA, the CDR3 is TGTGCCAGCAGCTCCGGGGGGGCGACTAATGAAAAACTGTTTTTT.

This chain joins TRBV7-2 and TRBJ1-2; 10 bases agree with TRBD1. The germline CDR1 and CDR2 sequences are SGHTA and FQGNSA. The CDR3 runs 15 residues. V lost 5 bases to trimming and J lost 3 bases; unmatched junction nucleotides: 6. The CDR3 coding sequence is TGTGCCAGCAGCAACCCGACAGGGGGCCACTATGGCTACACCTTC. It specifies CASSNPTGGHYGYTF.

This CDR3 is CASSPNSITGELFF. The CDR3 coding sequence is TGTGCCAGCAGCCCCAACTCAATCACCGGGGAGCTGTTTTTT. V and J are TRBV28 and TRBJ2-2; D uncertain. V was pared by 6 bases and J by 4 bases, with 12 bases between. CDR1 MDHEN and CDR2 SYDVKM come from the germline V gene. The CDR3 contains 14 residues. Variable domain in full (rest from reference TRBV28 and TRBJ2-2): DVKVTQSSRYLVKRTGEKVFLECVQDMDHENMFWYRQDPGLGLRLIYFSYDVKMKEKGDIPEGYSVSREKKERFSLILESASTNQTSMYLCASSPNSITGELFFGEGSRLTVL.

The chain links TRBV5-1 to TRBJ2-1; D not resolved. The CDR3 has 16 amino acids. Germline V lookup: CDR1 SGHRS, CDR2 YFSETQ. The V and J ends lost 0 bases and 5 bases respectively, with 15 bases between them. Here the CDR3 reads CASSLVLNWRNNEQFF. CDR3 nucleotides: TGCGCCAGCAGCTTGGTACTTAATTGGAGAAACAATGAGCAGTTCTTC.

V usage is TRBV7-9 and J usage is TRBJ2-7; TRBD2 matches 12 bases. This CDR3 contains 13 residues. Germline CDR1 reads SEHNR; CDR2 reads FQNEAQ (reference sequence). The trim removed 5 bases at V and 6 bases at J, leaving 2 bases unmatched. The CDR3 DNA reads as TGTGCCAGCAGCCGGACTAGCGGGGCCGAGCAGTACTTC. It translates to CASSRTSGAEQYF.

A word on this clone: Mismatch with germline at one junction end may stem from a read error. This chain links TRBV20-1 with TRBJ2-7; 7 bases fit TRBD2. This CDR3 contains 14 residues. Looked up from germline, CDR1 is DFQATT and CDR2 is SNEGSKA (reference sequence). The CDR3 is CSASPGTISYEQYF. CDR3 nucleotide sequence: TGCAGCGCTAGTCCCGGGACTATCTCCTACGAGCAGTACTTC.

The gene calls are TRBV5-6 and TRBJ1-2; D unresolved. The ends were cut back, 0 bases at V and 0 bases at J, with 9 bases in the middle. The length of the CDR3 is 15 residues. Germline values: CDR1 SGHDT, CDR2 YYEEEE. Written as DNA, the CDR3 is TGTGCCAGCAGCTTGGTTACAGTCCCTAACTATGGCTACACCTTC. This translates into CASSLVTVPNYGYTF.

In its sample, this clone was seen once. The V and J genes are TRBV25-1 and TRBJ2-3; 9 bases agree with TRBD2. Germline CDR1 reads MGHDK; CDR2 reads SYGVNS. The CDR3 covers 16 residues. Germline trimming cut 5 bases from V and 5 bases from J; bases unmatched to any gene: 11. DNA of the CDR3: TGTGCCAGCAGTTCACCACCGGGACTAGCTTTAGATACGCAGTATTTT. This sequence encodes CASSSPPGLALDTQYF.

The chain employs TRBV10-3 and TRBJ2-5; D perhaps matches TRBD1 (7 bases). This CDR3 is 13 amino acids long. In germline, CDR1 is ENHRY, CDR2 SYGVKD. V was cut by 10 bases and J by 1 base, with 13 bases left in between. DNA for the CDR3: TGTGCCACTGGAGGGGGCGGCCAAGAGACCCAGTACTTC. Amino acids: CATGGGGQETQYF.